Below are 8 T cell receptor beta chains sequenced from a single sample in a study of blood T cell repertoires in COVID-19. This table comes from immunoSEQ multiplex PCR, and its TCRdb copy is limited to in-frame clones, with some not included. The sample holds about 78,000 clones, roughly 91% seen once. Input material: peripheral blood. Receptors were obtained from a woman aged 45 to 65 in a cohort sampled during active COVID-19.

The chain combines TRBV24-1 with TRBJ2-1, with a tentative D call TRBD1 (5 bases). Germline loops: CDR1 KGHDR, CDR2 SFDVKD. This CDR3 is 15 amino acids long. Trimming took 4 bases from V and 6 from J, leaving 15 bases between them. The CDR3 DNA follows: TGTGCCACCAGTGAATACGGTCTAGGGGTCAATGAGCAGTTCTTC. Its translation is CATSEYGLGVNEQFF.

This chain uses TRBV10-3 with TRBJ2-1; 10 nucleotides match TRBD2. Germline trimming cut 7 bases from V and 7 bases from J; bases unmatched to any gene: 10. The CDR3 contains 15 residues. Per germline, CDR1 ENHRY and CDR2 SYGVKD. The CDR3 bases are TGTGCCATCAAACCCCTAGCGGGAGAGGAGAATGAGCAGTTCTTC. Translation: CAIKPLAGEENEQFF.

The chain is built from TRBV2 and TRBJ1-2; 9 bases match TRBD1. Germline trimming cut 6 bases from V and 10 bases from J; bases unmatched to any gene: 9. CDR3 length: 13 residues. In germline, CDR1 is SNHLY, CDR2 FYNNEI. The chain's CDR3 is CASSRQGGPFYTF. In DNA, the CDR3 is TGTGCCAGCAGCCGACAGGGGGGACCTTTCTACACCTTC.

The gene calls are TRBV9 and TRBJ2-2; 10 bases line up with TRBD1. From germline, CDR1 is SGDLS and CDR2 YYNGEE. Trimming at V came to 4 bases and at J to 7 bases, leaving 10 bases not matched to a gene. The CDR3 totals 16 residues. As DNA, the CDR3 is TGTGCCAGCAGCTGGACGTCCGGGACAGGGGTCGGGGAGCTGTTTTTT. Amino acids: CASSWTSGTGVGELFF.

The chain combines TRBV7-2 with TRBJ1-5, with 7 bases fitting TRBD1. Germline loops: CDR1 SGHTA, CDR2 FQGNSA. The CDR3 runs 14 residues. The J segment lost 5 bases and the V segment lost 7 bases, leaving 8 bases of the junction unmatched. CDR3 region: CASTFDRDYQPQHF. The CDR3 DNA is TGTGCCAGCACCTTCGACAGGGACTATCAGCCCCAGCATTTT.

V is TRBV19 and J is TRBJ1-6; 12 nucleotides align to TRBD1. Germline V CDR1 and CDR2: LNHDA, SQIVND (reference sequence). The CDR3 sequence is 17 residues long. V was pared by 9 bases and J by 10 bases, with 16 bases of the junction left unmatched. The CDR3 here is CASKGRDRGPFTSPLHF. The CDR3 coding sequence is TGTGCCAGCAAAGGGAGGGACAGGGGGCCCTTTACGTCACCCCTCCACTTT. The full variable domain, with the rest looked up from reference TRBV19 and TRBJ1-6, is DGGITQSPKYLFRKEGQNVTLSCEQNLNHDAMYWYRQDPGQGLRLIYYSQIVNDFQKGDIAEGYSVSREKKESFPLTVTSAQKNPTAFYLCASKGRDRGPFTSPLHFGNGTRLTVT.

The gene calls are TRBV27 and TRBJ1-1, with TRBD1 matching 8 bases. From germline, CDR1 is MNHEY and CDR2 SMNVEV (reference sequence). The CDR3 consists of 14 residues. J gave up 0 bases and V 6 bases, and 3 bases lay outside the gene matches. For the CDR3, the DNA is TGTGCCAGCAGGAACAGGGGGATGAACACTGAAGCTTTCTTT. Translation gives CASRNRGMNTEAFF.

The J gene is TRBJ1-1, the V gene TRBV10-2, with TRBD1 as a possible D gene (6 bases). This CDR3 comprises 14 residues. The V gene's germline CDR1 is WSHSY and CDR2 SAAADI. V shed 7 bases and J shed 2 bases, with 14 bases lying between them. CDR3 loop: CASTTGGQNTEAFF. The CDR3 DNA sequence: TGCGCCAGCACCACGGGGGGACAAAACACTGAAGCTTTCTTT.